These T cell receptor beta chains were read from a single sample in a study of T cell changes during pregnancy in multiple sclerosis. Sequencing was performed with immunoSEQ multiplex PCR; in TCRdb, only in-frame clones are kept and a portion is missing. The sample lists around 73,000 clones, 92% occurring once. The specimen comprised peripheral blood, sampled in the third trimester of pregnancy. These receptors were collected from a female donor in good health, enrolled as a control in a pregnancy study. Each CDR3 is given with its conserved first and last residue. The D gene is left open where the match is weak. The size entry is marked missing in some rows and otherwise reads once, few, many or a size class.

d_gene	abundance	v_gene	j_gene	CDR3aa	CDR3nt
.	.	TRBV13	TRBJ2-7	CASSPTGNRYEQYF	TGTGCCAGCAGCCCAACAGGTAATCGGTACGAGCAGTACTTC
.	.	TRBV19	TRBJ1-3	CASSFQKRSGNTIYF	TGTGCCAGTAGTTTCCAGAAGCGCTCTGGAAACACCATATATTTT
.	once	TRBV9	TRBJ1-6	CASSVGAESSYNSPLHF	TGTGCCAGCAGCGTAGGGGCAGAAAGCTCCTATAATTCACCCCTCCACTTT
TRBD2	.	TRBV4-2	TRBJ2-5	CASSSPTSGRETQYF	TGTGCCAGCAGCTCCCCGACTAGCGGGAGGGAGACCCAGTACTTC
.	.	TRBV29-1	TRBJ1-1	CSVGTYANTEAFF	TGCAGCGTGGGGACATATGCGAACACTGAAGCTTTCTTT
.	.	TRBV21-1	TRBJ2-5	CASCLETVVEETQYF	TGTGCCTCCTGTTTGGAGACAGTCGTGGAAGAGACCCAGTACTTC
TRBD2	.	TRBV2	TRBJ2-3	CASSGSAGEGTDTQYF	TGTGCCAGCAGTGGTTCTGCGGGAGAGGGCACAGATACGCAGTATTTT
TRBD2	.	TRBV9	TRBJ2-1	CASSVGGTSGRDHEQFF	TGTGCCAGCAGCGTAGGGGGGACTAGCGGGAGGGACCATGAGCAGTTCTTC
TRBD1	.	TRBV15	TRBJ2-1	CATSRQQGTAGNEQFF	TGTGCCACCAGCAGACAACAGGGGACGGCCGGGAATGAGCAGTTCTTC
.	once	TRBV2	TRBJ1-2	CASSEAVEGANYGYTF	TGTGCCAGCAGTGAAGCGGTTGAAGGAGCTAACTATGGCTACACCTTC
.	.	TRBV7-2	TRBJ2-1	CASSAEPEGEYNEQFF	TGTGCCAGCAGCGCAGAGCCCGAGGGAGAGTACAATGAGCAGTTCTTC
.	.	TRBV7-9	TRBJ2-1	CASSLGGHNEQFF	TGTGCCAGCAGCTTGGGGGGGCATAATGAGCAGTTCTTC
TRBD2	.	TRBV9	TRBJ2-3	CASSFGSGRTGDTQYF	TGTGCCAGCAGCTTCGGTAGCGGGAGGACCGGGGATACGCAGTATTTT
.	.	TRBV7-9	TRBJ1-1	CASSLGGFQNVVMNTEAFF	TGTGCCAGCAGCTTGGGGGGGTTCCAGAACGTCGTCATGAACACTGAAGCTTTCTTT
.	.	TRBV6-5	TRBJ2-7	CASSLQASGGYEQYF	TGTGCCAGCAGCCTACAGGCCAGCGGAGGGTACGAGCAGTACTTC
.	.	TRBV11-3	TRBJ2-7	CASSLQLGRVLYEQYF	TGTGCCAGCAGCTTACAACTAGGAAGGGTTCTCTACGAGCAGTACTTC
.	.	TRBV28	TRBJ1-2	CASSRVEGRGGYTF	TGTGCCAGCAGCCGAGTGGAGGGAAGAGGGGGCTACACCTTC
.	.	TRBV7-2	TRBJ1-3	CASTYTSGNTIYF	TGTGCCAGCACGTACACCTCTGGAAACACCATATATTTT
.	.	TRBV5-8	TRBJ2-7	CAIQRLSVFSYEQYF	TGTGCCATCCAGCGATTGAGTGTCTTTTCGTACGAGCAGTACTTC
TRBD1	.	TRBV19	TRBJ2-6	CASSIYVTTGDLSGANVLTF	TGTGCCAGTAGTATCTATGTTACGACAGGGGATTTATCTGGGGCCAACGTCCTGACTTTC
.	.	TRBV2	TRBJ2-5	CATEGDQGETQYF	TGTGCCACCGAGGGAGACCAGGGGGAGACCCAGTACTTC
.	.	TRBV4-1	TRBJ2-5	CASSQDLLKQETQYF	TGCGCCAGCAGCCAAGATCTACTAAAGCAAGAGACCCAGTACTTC
TRBD2	.	TRBV9	TRBJ2-1	CASSVGTSGRYNEQFF	TGTGCCAGCAGCGTAGGGACTAGCGGGAGGTACAATGAGCAGTTCTTC
TRBD2	.	TRBV2	TRBJ2-5	CASSATSGGAEETQYF	TGTGCCAGCAGTGCGACTAGCGGGGGGGCGGAAGAGACCCAGTACTTC
.	.	TRBV7-9	TRBJ1-1	CASSLALQSRRGAFF	TGTGCCAGCAGCTTAGCGCTCCAGAGCCGCAGGGGAGCTTTCTTT
.	.	TRBV2	TRBJ1-1	CAFVAGGKNTEAFF	TGTGCCTTCGTGGCGGGGGGGAAGAACACTGAAGCTTTCTTT
.	.	TRBV7-2	TRBJ2-3	CASSLSTTDTQYF	TGTGCCAGCAGCTTATCAACTACGGATACGCAGTATTTT
.	.	TRBV11-2	TRBJ1-2	CASNPLTGPLGYTF	TGTGCCAGCAACCCTTTAACAGGGCCCCTGGGCTACACCTTC
.	.	TRBV5-4	TRBJ2-2	CASSLASLDTGELFF	TGTGCCAGCAGCTTGGCTAGCTTAGACACCGGGGAGCTGTTTTTT
.	.	TRBV30	TRBJ2-7	CAWSHLAGESYEQYF	TGTGCCTGGAGCCACCTGGCAGGGGAGTCCTACGAGCAGTACTTC
TRBD1	.	TRBV27	TRBJ2-3	CASSFRGRRDTQYF	TGTGCCAGCAGTTTTAGGGGGCGCAGAGATACGCAGTATTTT
.	.	TRBV6-5	TRBJ1-5	CASSYSRVTNQPQHF	TGTGCCAGCAGTTACTCGAGGGTTACCAATCAGCCCCAGCATTTT
.	.	TRBV9	TRBJ1-5	CASSPGWGNQPQHF	TGTGCCAGCAGCCCAGGGTGGGGCAATCAGCCCCAGCATTTT
.	.	TRBV18	TRBJ1-4	CASSPRRGVYEKLFF	TGTGCCAGCTCACCCCGGCGGGGGGTGTATGAAAAACTGTTTTTT
.	.	TRBV7-9	TRBJ2-5	CASSPITHLLAHQETQYF	TGTGCCAGCAGCCCAATAACCCACTTGCTAGCACACCAAGAGACCCAGTACTTC